The 3 T cell receptor beta chains below were found in one sample sequenced in a study of vaccination effects on CD4 cells after COVID-19. Sequencing was preceded by expansion of antigen-specific CD4+ T cells with viral peptide pools in the ViraFEST assay. A 10-day culture period preceded the isolation of CD4+ T cells. A positive SARS-CoV-2 PCR test fell between March and December 2020. Clones were read by immunoSEQ multiplex PCR, and TCRdb kept only the in-frame ones, dropping some. The repertoire holds 20,000 to 25,000 clones, with nearly 75% as singletons. Antigens of these TCRs are unknown. The source was CD4+ T cells from PBMCs cultured with a peptide pool, collected before COVID-19 vaccination. The origin of the receptors is a human donor who had a prior SARS-CoV-2 infection.

The chain joins TRBV7-3 to TRBJ2-1; the D gene could be TRBD1 or TRBD2 (5 bases each). This CDR3 contains 15 residues. Trimming removed 5 bases from V and 4 bases from J, with 15 bases in between. Germline CDR1 and CDR2: SGHTA and FQGTGA. CDR3 protein: CASSLGPTQYNEQFF. The CDR3 coding sequence is TGTGCCAGCAGCCTGGGACCTACCCAGTACAATGAGCAGTTCTTC.

The CDR3 sequence is CASSQNSGANVLTF. DNA for the CDR3: TGTGCCAGCAGCCAAAACTCTGGGGCCAACGTCCTGACTTTC. The V call is TRBV3-1 (or the pseudogene TRBV3-2), the J call TRBJ2-6; D is uncertain. V was cut by 2 bases and J by 0 bases, with 2 bases left in between. Germline assignment: CDR1 LGHDT and CDR2 YNNKEL (reference sequence). This CDR3 spans 14 amino acids.

V and J are TRBV3-1 (or the pseudogene TRBV3-2) and TRBJ1-2; 8 nucleotides line up with TRBD1. The V and J ends lost 8 bases and 8 bases, in that order; junction bases with no gene match: 10. The CDR3 totals 13 residues. The germline V gene encodes CDR1 LGHDT and CDR2 YNNKEL (reference sequence). CDR3 in amino acids: CASAQAGGGGYTF. The CDR3 region has the DNA TGTGCCAGCGCCCAGGCAGGGGGCGGCGGCTACACCTTC.